The entry below describes one TCR beta chain. Its antigen is not identified. Some clones are missing from TCRdb's copy, which holds only in-frame ones; the method was immunoSEQ multiplex PCR. This sample yields some 580,000 clones, of which almost 97% are seen a single time; roughly 0.05% belongs to the top ten. This entry belongs to a study of shared clonotypes between healthy human individuals. Study at large: The donor group consisted of two women and a few men, aged 18 to 49. The plates for each donor numbered three CD4 naive, three CD4 memory, two CD8 naive and one CD8 memory. The study's findings and limits: Sampling was confined to blood; repertoires within tissues likely differ.

The TCR was taken from a woman aged 25 to 45 in good health. The sequenced material came from naive CD4+ T cells sorted from blood. Documented subset: CD45RA+ positively selected.

CDR3 in amino acids: CASSQVTGGLYEQYF. CDR3 bases: TGCGCCAGCAGCCAAGTGACAGGGGGCTTGTACGAGCAGTACTTC. The chain combines TRBV4-1 with TRBJ2-7; 10 bases line up with TRBD1. From germline, CDR1 is MGHRA and CDR2 YSYEKL. With V trimmed by 1 base and J by 4 bases, 4 bases remained unmatched. This CDR3 is 15 amino acids long.